The 20 T cell receptor beta chains given below trace back to one sample, sequenced in a study of T cell responses to AZD1222 COVID-19 vaccine. Some clones are missing from TCRdb's copy, which holds only in-frame ones; the method was immunoSEQ multiplex PCR. The data contain 100,000 to 150,000 clones, more than 85% of them singletons. This specimen consisted of peripheral blood, obtained 28 days after the second AZD1222 dose. The source is an adult who received the AZD1222 COVID-19 vaccine.

V gene TRBV3-1 (or the pseudogene TRBV3-2) combines with J gene TRBJ2-1, with 9 bases lining up with TRBD2. There are 15 residues in the CDR3. J gave up 9 bases and V 1 base, and 7 bases lay outside the gene matches. Per the germline V gene, CDR1 is LGHDT and CDR2 is YNNKEL (reference sequence). The CDR3 DNA follows: TGTGCCAGCAGCCAAGCGGGCGGGGGGGCCACTGAGCAGTTCTTC. It translates to CASSQAGGGATEQFF.

This sequence joins TRBV7-9 and TRBJ2-3; either TRBD1 or TRBD2 may fit D (5 bases each). V lost 3 bases to trimming and J lost 0 bases, with 16 bases between them. The CDR3 covers 17 residues. The germline gives CDR1 SEHNR, CDR2 FQNEAQ (reference sequence). As DNA, the CDR3 is TGTGCCAGCAGCTTGGGGGTAGCTCGGGAAAGCACAGATACGCAGTATTTT. Translating it yields CASSLGVARESTDTQYF.

This chain links TRBV7-2 with TRBJ2-3; 9 bases fit TRBD2. Germline values: CDR1 SGHTA, CDR2 FQGNSA. The V gene end was trimmed by 3 bases and the J gene end by 3 bases; junction bases not matched to a gene: 1. The CDR3 is made up of 14 amino acids. In nucleotides, the CDR3 is TGTGCCAGCAGCTTCAGCGGGAGGACAGATACGCAGTATTTT. Residues: CASSFSGRTDTQYF.

The chain uses TRBV7-2 and TRBJ1-3; a weak D match, TRBD1 (5 bases). Trimming took off 6 bases at V and 0 bases at J, with 15 bases between the two ends. The CDR3 runs to 16 residues. CDR1 is SGHTA and CDR2 is FQGNSA in the germline V gene. The CDR3 loop is CASSKGSSSSGNTIYF. DNA of the CDR3: TGTGCCAGCAGTAAGGGGAGCAGTAGCTCTGGAAACACCATATATTTT.

The chain employs TRBV24-1 and TRBJ1-2; D is unresolved. V shed 0 bases and J shed 2 bases, with 3 bases lying between them. Germline V gene lookup returns CDR1 KGHDR and CDR2 SFDVKD. The CDR3 is 13 amino acids. DNA of the CDR3: TGTGCCACCAGTGATTTGCTCAACTATGGCTACACCTTC. Its protein product is CATSDLLNYGYTF.

The CDR3 sequence is CSAPVVWGYTF. The CDR3, as DNA: TGCAGTGCCCCAGTGGTGTGGGGCTACACCTTC. V gene TRBV20-1 combines with J gene TRBJ1-2; no definite D call. Between the trimmed V and J ends, which lost 6 bases and 8 bases, there was a span of 13 bases. Germline V lookup: CDR1 DFQATT, CDR2 SNEGSKA (reference sequence). This CDR3 contains 11 residues.

The chain uses TRBV5-1 and TRBJ1-4; perhaps TRBD1 as D (5 bases). Per the germline V gene, CDR1 is SGHRS and CDR2 is YFSETQ. V was cut by 1 base and J by 6 bases, with 7 bases left in between. The CDR3 is 13 residues long. CDR3 amino acids: CASSLLRDEKLFF. CDR3 nucleotides: TGCGCCAGCAGCTTGCTCAGGGATGAAAAACTGTTTTTT.

The rearrangement links TRBV21-1 to TRBJ1-5; TRBD1, the table's D call, lacks a check against the DNA. TRBV21-1 is termed a pseudogene. The CDR3 sequence is 16 residues long. CDR3 nucleotide sequence: TGTGCCAGCACCTTAACAGGGGGAACGGGCAATCAGCCCCAGCATTTT. This encodes CASTLTGGTGNQPQHF.

CDR3 protein: CASSLGGYGNQPQHF. The CDR3 nucleotides read TGTGCCAGCAGCTTAGGAGGATACGGCAATCAGCCCCAGCATTTT. This chain joins TRBV7-9 and TRBJ1-5; D remains ambiguous. CDR3 length: 15 amino acids. The germline V gene has CDR1 SEHNR and CDR2 FQNEAQ (reference sequence). V was trimmed by 1 base and J by 2 bases, leaving 9 bases between them.

V gene TRBV2 combines with J gene TRBJ1-2, with D possibly matching TRBD1 (5 bases). This CDR3 has 15 residues. The germline V gene has CDR1 SNHLY and CDR2 FYNNEI. V was shortened by 2 bases and J by 4 bases, with 14 bases between the two germline ends. Written as DNA, the CDR3 is TGTGCCAGCAGTGAAAGGTGGGGCCGGGGCTATGGCTACACCTTC. Residues: CASSERWGRGYGYTF.

The chain couples TRBV23-1 to TRBJ2-2, with 7 bases that match TRBD1. TRBV23-1 is an ORF, with its function uncertain. The CDR3 runs 20 residues. J lost 6 bases, V lost 7 bases, and 26 bases had no gene match. CDR3 nucleotides: TGCGCCAGCATGTCCAACAGGGGTAAGACGGGTGGCGGTAACGCCGGGGAGCTGTTTTTT. It yields the protein CASMSNRGKTGGGNAGELFF.

The V gene is TRBV7-2, the J gene TRBJ1-5, with TRBD1 matching 8 bases. Per germline, CDR1 SGHTA and CDR2 FQGNSA. The junction had 1 base not matched to a gene; V was cut back by 1 base and J by 2 bases. The CDR3 loop spans 15 amino acids. The DNA for the CDR3 is TGTGCCAGCAGCTTAGTACAGGGGGGCAATCAGCCCCAGCATTTT. Its protein product is CASSLVQGGNQPQHF. The full variable domain, with the rest looked up from reference TRBV7-2 and TRBJ1-5, is GAGVSQSPSNKVTEKGKDVELRCDPISGHTALYWYRQSLGQGLEFLIYFQGNSAPDKSGLPSDRFSAERTGGSVSTLTIQRTQQEDSAVYLCASSLVQGGNQPQHFGDGTRLSIL.

This chain links TRBV27 with TRBJ1-4; TRBD1 matches at 7 bases. J lost 7 bases, V lost 7 bases, and 15 bases had no gene match. Germline V gene data show CDR1 as MNHEY and CDR2 as SMNVEV (reference sequence). The CDR3 is made up of 16 amino acids. The CDR3 spells CASKSIGQDLGEKLFF. The CDR3 DNA sequence: TGTGCCAGCAAATCTATCGGACAGGACCTAGGTGAAAAACTGTTTTTT.

This chain connects TRBV4-1 to TRBJ2-3, with 8 bases matching TRBD1. Germline CDR1 and CDR2: MGHRA and YSYEKL. This CDR3 contains 15 residues. V shed 2 bases, J shed 7 bases, and the junction held 8 bases outside the gene matches. Here the CDR3 reads CASSQFSGGPYTQYF. The CDR3 DNA sequence: TGCGCCAGCAGCCAATTCTCAGGGGGCCCTTATACGCAGTATTTT.

This clone has just one count. The chain is built from TRBV4-2 and TRBJ2-1; 8 nucleotides align to TRBD2. V lost 0 bases to trimming and J lost 7 bases; unmatched junction nucleotides: 11. The CDR3 consists of 17 residues. Germline V lookup: CDR1 LGHNA, CDR2 YNFKEQ. CDR3 nucleotide sequence: TGTGCCAGCAGCCAAGATATGTGGAGCGGGAGAGGAAATGAGCAGTTCTTC. It yields the protein CASSQDMWSGRGNEQFF.

The V gene is TRBV7-3, the J gene TRBJ2-1; D gene uncertain. V gave up 4 bases and J gave up 14 bases, with 15 bases separating them. The CDR3 length is 12 residues. Germline V gives CDR1 SGHTA, CDR2 FQGTGA. CDR3 in amino acids: CASSSNGPEKFF. CDR3 bases: TGTGCCAGCAGCTCAAACGGCCCCGAAAAGTTCTTC.

The chain employs TRBV9 and TRBJ1-2, with D possibly being TRBD1 (6 bases). The CDR3 is 16 residues long. Trimming removed 4 bases at V and 0 bases at J, with 16 bases between. Germline lookup yields CDR1 SGDLS and CDR2 YYNGEE. The CDR3 DNA sequence: TGTGCCAGCAGCCCGAGCGTGGGGGGCCCTAACTATGGCTACACCTTC. This sequence encodes CASSPSVGGPNYGYTF.

This sequence joins TRBV7-2 and TRBJ1-6; no reliable D call. The V end lost 1 base, the J end lost 0 bases, and 10 bases lay between the germline ends. CDR3 length: 17 residues. The germline CDR1 and CDR2 sequences are SGHTA and FQGNSA. The CDR3 coding sequence is TGTGCCAGCAGCTTAGTCCCTGGCGTCTCCTATAATTCACCCCTCCACTTT. Encoded protein: CASSLVPGVSYNSPLHF.

The chain uses TRBV6-5 and TRBJ2-2; D ambiguous. Germline V gene data show CDR1 as MNHEY and CDR2 as SVGAGI. Trimming pared 6 bases from V and 6 bases from J, leaving 11 bases between. The CDR3 is made up of 13 amino acids. The CDR3 sequence is CASRPEGPGELFF. In DNA, the CDR3 is TGTGCCAGCAGGCCCGAAGGCCCCGGGGAGCTGTTTTTT.

This clone was seen just once. The chain has TRBV12-5 and TRBJ1-2; D is unclear. Per the germline V gene, CDR1 is LGHNT and CDR2 is FRNRAP. This CDR3 has 13 residues. V was trimmed by 3 bases and J by 8 bases, leaving 13 bases between them. As DNA, the CDR3 is TGTGCTAGTGGTTTTCTAGGTCTACGGGGCTACACCTTC. This gives the protein CASGFLGLRGYTF. The full variable domain, in which reference TRBV12-5 and TRBJ1-2 provide the parts outside the CDR3, is DARVTQTPRHKVTEMGQEVTMRCQPILGHNTVFWYRQTMMQGLELLAYFRNRAPLDDSGMPKDRFSAEMPDATLATLKIQPSEPRDSAVYFCASGFLGLRGYTFGSGTRLTVV.